A selection of T cell receptor beta chains follows, all from one sample in a study of T cells in Graves' hyperthyroidism and ophthalmopathy. MiXCR was run by TCRdb on the multiplex PCR reads, yielding one entry per CDR3 protein. In the table there are around 370,000 distinct CDR3 sequences, approximately 17% of which are singletons. Sequenced input: blood. Source of these receptors: a man aged 18 to 29 with Graves' ophthalmopathy. Each CDR3 is given with its conserved first and last residue. Fields, in order: clone size, V gene, D gene, J gene, CDR3 DNA, CDR3 protein. D genes are given only for firm matches. Clone size, where shown, is once, few, many, or a class for clones that have expanded.

.	TRBV29-1	TRBD1	TRBJ2-3	TGCAGCGTTGAAGATCAGGGACAGCCGACCACAGATACGCAGTATTTT	CSVEDQGQPTTDTQYF
.	TRBV9	.	TRBJ2-3	TGTGCCAGCAGCGTAGGAGTCTGGGGGGGGGGCGGCACAGATACGCAGTATTTT	CASSVGVWGGGGTDTQYF
many	TRBV12-3/TRBV12-4	TRBD1	TRBJ1-5	TGTGCCAGCAGTTTTAGACAGGGCCATGATCAGCCCCAGCATTTT	CASSFRQGHDQPQHF
many	TRBV6-1	.	TRBJ2-7	TGTGCCAGCAGTACAGGAACCTACTACGAGCAGTACTTC	CASSTGTYYEQYF
.	TRBV3-1	.	TRBJ1-4	TGTGCCAGCGGGCGGGCAGCAGATGAAAAACTGTTTTTT	CASGRAADEKLFF
few	TRBV5-6	.	TRBJ2-7	TGTGCCAGCAGCATTAGCGGTCTATACGAGCAGTACTTC	CASSISGLYEQYF
.	TRBV3-1	TRBD2	TRBJ2-3	TGTGCCAGCAGCCCACAGCGGGGGGCAGTGTCAGATACGCAGTATTTT	CASSPQRGAVSDTQYF
few	TRBV6-6	.	TRBJ2-2	TGTGCCAGCAGTTACTCGTGGGCAGGGGTAGGCACCGGGGAGCTGTTTTTT	CASSYSWAGVGTGELFF
few	TRBV5-1	.	TRBJ1-1	TGCGCCAGCAGTCAGGGACGGTTGAACACTGAAGCTTTCTTT	CASSQGRLNTEAFF
many	TRBV6-1	.	TRBJ1-5	TGTGCCAGCAGTGGCCCCTTATCCGGGATCGGGGGCAATCAGCCCCAGCATTTT	CASSGPLSGIGGNQPQHF
.	TRBV14	TRBD2	TRBJ2-5	TGTGCCAGCAACCAAGAACTAGCGGAATCAGTTTTCCAAGAGACCCAGTACTTC	CASNQELAESVFQETQYF
.	TRBV7-3	TRBD1	TRBJ1-1	TGTGCCAGCAAATCAAGTCCGGACAGGGGCGTCTTAATGAACACTGAAGCTTTCTTT	CASKSSPDRGVLMNTEAFF
.	TRBV4-1	.	TRBJ2-3	TGCGCCAGCAGCCAGGCGGCGACTGGCGGGGGCACAGATACGCAGTATTTT	CASSQAATGGGTDTQYF
.	TRBV6-5	.	TRBJ1-2	TGTGCCAGCAGTTTTTCAGGGGTAGTTGGCTACACCTTC	CASSFSGVVGYTF
few	TRBV6-2/TRBV6-3	.	TRBJ2-3	TGTGCCAGCAGTTACCCCGGGACATCATCAGATACGCAGTATTTT	CASSYPGTSSDTQYF
.	TRBV20-1	.	TRBJ1-3	TGCAGTGCCCGGGCAGGGAGTTCTGGTGGAAACACCATATATTTT	CSARAGSSGGNTIYF
.	TRBV10-3	.	TRBJ1-1	TGTGCCATCAGTGAGTCGATAGGGGTGAACACTGAAGCTTTCTTT	CAISESIGVNTEAFF
few	TRBV7-9	TRBD2	TRBJ2-1	TGTGCCAGCAGTCGGGACTCTAGCGGGGGGCGTGCCAATGAGCAGTTCTTC	CASSRDSSGGRANEQFF
many	TRBV5-1	.	TRBJ1-1	TGCGCCAGCAGCGGGGATGAGAACACTGAAGCTTTCTTT	CASSGDENTEAFF
.	TRBV5-1	TRBD2	TRBJ2-1	TGCGCCAGCAGCTACCGGGACTACTATGAGCAGTTCTTC	CASSYRDYYEQFF
.	TRBV14	.	TRBJ1-1	TGTGCCAGCAGCCTCTTGGGGGGGGCCAGGACTGAAGCTTTCTTT	CASSLLGGARTEAFF
.	TRBV19	.	TRBJ2-1	TGTGCCAGTATCGATGGGGGGACCGCGACCCCGAATGAGCAGTTCTTC	CASIDGGTATPNEQFF
many	TRBV2	TRBD1	TRBJ2-3	TGTGCCAGCAGTGCGGGACAGGACAGCACAGATACGCAGTATTTT	CASSAGQDSTDTQYF
.	TRBV27	.	TRBJ2-3	TGTGCCAGCAGTTTCGGGGAGACAGATGCGCAGTATTTT	CASSFGETDAQYF